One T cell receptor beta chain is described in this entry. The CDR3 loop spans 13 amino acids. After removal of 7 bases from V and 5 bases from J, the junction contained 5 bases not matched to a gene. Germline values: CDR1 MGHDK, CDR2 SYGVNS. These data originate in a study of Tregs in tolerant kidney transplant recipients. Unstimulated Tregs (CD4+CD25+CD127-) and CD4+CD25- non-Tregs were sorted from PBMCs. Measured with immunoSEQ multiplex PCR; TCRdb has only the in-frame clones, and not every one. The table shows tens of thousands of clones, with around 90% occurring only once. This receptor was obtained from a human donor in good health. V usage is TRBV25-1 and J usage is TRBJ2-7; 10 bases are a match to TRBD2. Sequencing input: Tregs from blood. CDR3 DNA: TGTGCCAGCAAGGAACTAGCGGGGAACGAGCAGTACTTC. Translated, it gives CASKELAGNEQYF.